The T cell receptor (beta chain) described here comes from a study of T cell responses to AZD1222 COVID-19 vaccine. The repertoire was sequenced with immunoSEQ multiplex PCR; TCRdb's copy has only in-frame clones and lacks some. In the table there are some 19,000 clones, approximately 80% of which are singletons. There are 16 residues in the CDR3. V lost 1 base and J lost 1; bases outside the gene matches: 1. Germline CDR1 PRHDT, CDR2 FYEKMQ (reference sequence). Sequencing used peripheral blood, obtained on day 0 of AZD1222 vaccination. This clonotype originated in an adult in good health. The chain employs TRBV13 and TRBJ2-3, with 11 positions matching TRBD2. The CDR3 bases are TGTGCCAGCAGCTTAGTACTAGCGGGGGGCACAGATACGCAGTATTTT. It codes for CASSLVLAGGTDTQYF.